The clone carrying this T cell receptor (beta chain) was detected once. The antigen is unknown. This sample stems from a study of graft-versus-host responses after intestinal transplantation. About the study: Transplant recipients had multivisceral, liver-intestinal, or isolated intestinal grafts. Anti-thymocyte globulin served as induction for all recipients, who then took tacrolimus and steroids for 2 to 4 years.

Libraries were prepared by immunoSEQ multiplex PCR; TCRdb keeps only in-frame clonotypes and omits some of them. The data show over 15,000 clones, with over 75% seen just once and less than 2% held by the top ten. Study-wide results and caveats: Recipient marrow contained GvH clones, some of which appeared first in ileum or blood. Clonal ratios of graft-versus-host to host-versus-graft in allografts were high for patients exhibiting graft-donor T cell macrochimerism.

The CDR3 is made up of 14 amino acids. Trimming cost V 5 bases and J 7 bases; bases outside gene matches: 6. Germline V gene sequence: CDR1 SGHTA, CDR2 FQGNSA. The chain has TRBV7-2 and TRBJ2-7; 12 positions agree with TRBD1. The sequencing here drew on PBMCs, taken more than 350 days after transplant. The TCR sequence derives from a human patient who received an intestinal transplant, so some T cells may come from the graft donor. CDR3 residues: CASSGRDRGHEQYF. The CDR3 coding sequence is TGTGCCAGCAGCGGCCGGGACAGGGGGCATGAGCAGTACTTC.